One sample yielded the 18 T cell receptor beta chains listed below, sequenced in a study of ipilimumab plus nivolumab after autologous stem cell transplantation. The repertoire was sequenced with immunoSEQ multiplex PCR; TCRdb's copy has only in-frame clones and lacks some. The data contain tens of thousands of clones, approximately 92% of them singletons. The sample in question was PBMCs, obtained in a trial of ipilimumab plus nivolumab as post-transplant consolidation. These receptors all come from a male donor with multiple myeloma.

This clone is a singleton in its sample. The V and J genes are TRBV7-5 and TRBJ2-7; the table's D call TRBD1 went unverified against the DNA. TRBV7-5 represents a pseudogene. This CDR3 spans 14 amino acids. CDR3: CVRSSRDSSYEQYF. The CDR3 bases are TGTGTCAGAAGCTCCCGGGACAGTTCCTACGAGCAGTACTTC.

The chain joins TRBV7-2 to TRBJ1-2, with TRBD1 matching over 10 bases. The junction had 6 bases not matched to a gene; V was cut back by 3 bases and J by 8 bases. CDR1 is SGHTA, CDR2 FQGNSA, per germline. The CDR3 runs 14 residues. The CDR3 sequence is CASSFTGTGEGYTF. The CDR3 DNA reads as TGTGCCAGCAGCTTCACCGGGACAGGGGAGGGCTACACCTTC. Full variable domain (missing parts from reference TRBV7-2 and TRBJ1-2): GAGVSQSPSNKVTEKGKDVELRCDPISGHTALYWYRQSLGQGLEFLIYFQGNSAPDKSGLPSDRFSAERTGGSVSTLTIQRTQQEDSAVYLCASSFTGTGEGYTFGSGTRLTVV.

The CDR3 is CASSRGSGRANTGELFF. The DNA for the CDR3 is TGTGCCAGCAGCCGGGGTAGCGGGAGGGCGAACACCGGGGAGCTGTTTTTT. The chain uses TRBV7-9 and TRBJ2-2; 11 bases line up with TRBD2. The germline V gene has CDR1 SEHNR and CDR2 FQNEAQ (reference sequence). J was trimmed by 0 bases and V by 5 bases; bases with no gene match: 5. The CDR3 has 17 amino acids.

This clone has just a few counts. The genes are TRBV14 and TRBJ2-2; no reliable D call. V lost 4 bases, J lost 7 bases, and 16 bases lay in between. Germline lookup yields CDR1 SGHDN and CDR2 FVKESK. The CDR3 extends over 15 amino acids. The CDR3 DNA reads TGTGCCAGCAGCCCGCAACCCCAGCCGGTCGGGGAGCTGTTTTTT. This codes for CASSPQPQPVGELFF.

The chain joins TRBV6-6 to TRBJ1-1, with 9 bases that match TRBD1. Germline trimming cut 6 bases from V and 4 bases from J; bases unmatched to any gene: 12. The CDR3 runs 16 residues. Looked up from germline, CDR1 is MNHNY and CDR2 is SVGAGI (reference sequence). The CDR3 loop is CASSPGQGLRGTEAFF. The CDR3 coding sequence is TGTGCCAGCAGCCCGGGACAGGGATTAAGGGGCACTGAAGCTTTCTTT.

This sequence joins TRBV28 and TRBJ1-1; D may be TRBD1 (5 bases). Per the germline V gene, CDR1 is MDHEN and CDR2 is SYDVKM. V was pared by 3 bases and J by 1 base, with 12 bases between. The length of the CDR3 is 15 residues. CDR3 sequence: CASSFPRQPNTEAFF. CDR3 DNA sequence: TGTGCCAGCAGTTTCCCACGACAGCCGAACACTGAAGCTTTCTTT.

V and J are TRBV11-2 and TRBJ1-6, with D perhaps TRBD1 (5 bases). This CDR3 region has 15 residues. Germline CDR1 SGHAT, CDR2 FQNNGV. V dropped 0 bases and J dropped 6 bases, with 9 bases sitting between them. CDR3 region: CASSLEGAANSPLHF. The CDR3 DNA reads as TGTGCCAGCAGCTTAGAAGGGGCGGCTAATTCACCCCTCCACTTT.

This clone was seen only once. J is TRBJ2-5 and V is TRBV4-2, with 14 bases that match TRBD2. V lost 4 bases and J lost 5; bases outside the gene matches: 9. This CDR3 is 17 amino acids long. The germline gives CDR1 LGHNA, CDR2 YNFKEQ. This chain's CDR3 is CASSPGTSGSSYETQYF. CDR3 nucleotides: TGTGCCAGCAGCCCTGGGACTAGCGGGAGTTCGTACGAGACCCAGTACTTC.

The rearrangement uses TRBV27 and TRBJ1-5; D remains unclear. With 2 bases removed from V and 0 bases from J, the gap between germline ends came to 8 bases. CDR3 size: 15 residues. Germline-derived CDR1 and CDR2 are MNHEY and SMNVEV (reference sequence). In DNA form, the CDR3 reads TGTGCCAGCAGTTTAGGCTTCAATAGCAATCAGCCCCAGCATTTT. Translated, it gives CASSLGFNSNQPQHF.

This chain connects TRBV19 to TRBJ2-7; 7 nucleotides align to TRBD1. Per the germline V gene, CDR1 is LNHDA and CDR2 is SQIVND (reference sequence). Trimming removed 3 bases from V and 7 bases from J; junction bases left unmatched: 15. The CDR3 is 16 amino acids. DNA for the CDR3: TGTGCCAGTAGTATGCGACGACAGGGCTCGACGGGGGAGCAGTACTTC. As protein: CASSMRRQGSTGEQYF.

The CDR3 DNA is TGCGCCAGCATCCGTAGCGGGAGGGCCGTGGATGAGCAGTTCTTC. Amino acids: CASIRSGRAVDEQFF. This chain connects TRBV4-1 to TRBJ2-1; 11 bases are shared with TRBD2. The CDR3 spans 15 residues. Germline V gene lookup returns CDR1 MGHRA and CDR2 YSYEKL. The trim removed 7 bases at V and 8 bases at J, leaving 10 bases unmatched.

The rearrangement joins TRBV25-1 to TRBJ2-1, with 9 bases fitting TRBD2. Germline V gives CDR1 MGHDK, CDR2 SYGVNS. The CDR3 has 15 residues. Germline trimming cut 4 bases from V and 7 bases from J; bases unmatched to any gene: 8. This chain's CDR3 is CASSGLAGVRNEQFF. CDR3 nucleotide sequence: TGTGCCAGCAGTGGGTTAGCGGGGGTTAGAAATGAGCAGTTCTTC.

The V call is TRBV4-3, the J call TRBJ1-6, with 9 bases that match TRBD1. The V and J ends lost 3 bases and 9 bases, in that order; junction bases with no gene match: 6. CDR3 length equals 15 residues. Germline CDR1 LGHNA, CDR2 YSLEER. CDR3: CASSQDRGGGSPLHF. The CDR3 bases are TGCGCCAGCAGCCAGGACAGGGGCGGGGGTTCACCCCTCCACTTT.

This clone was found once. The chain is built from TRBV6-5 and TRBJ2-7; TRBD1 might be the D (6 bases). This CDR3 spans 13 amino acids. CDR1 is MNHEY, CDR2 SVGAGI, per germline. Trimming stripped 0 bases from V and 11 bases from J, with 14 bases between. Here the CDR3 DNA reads TGTGCCAGCAGTTACTCGATGGCCCAGGGGAAGTACTTC. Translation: CASSYSMAQGKYF.

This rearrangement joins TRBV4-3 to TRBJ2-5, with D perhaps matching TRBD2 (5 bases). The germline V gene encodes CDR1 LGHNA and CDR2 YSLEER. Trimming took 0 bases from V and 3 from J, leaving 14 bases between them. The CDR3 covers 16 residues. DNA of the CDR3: TGCGCCAGCAGCCAAGACCTGGGGAACGGGGAAGAGACCCAGTACTTC. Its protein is CASSQDLGNGEETQYF.

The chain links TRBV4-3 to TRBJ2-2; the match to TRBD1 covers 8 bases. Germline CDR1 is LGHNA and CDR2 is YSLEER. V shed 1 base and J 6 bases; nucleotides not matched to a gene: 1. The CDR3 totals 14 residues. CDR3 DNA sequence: TGCGCCAGCAGCCAAGTGGACAGGGCCGGGGAGCTGTTTTTT. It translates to CASSQVDRAGELFF.

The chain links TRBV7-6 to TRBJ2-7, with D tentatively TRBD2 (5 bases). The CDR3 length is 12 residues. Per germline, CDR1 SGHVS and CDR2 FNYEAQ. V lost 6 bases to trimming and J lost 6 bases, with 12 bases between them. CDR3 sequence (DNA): TGTGCCAGCAGTTCCGAACGGGGCGAGCAGTACTTC. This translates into CASSSERGEQYF. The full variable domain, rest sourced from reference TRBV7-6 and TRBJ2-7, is GAGVSQSPRYKVTKRGQDVALRCDPISGHVSLYWYRQALGQGPEFLTYFNYEAQQDKSGLPNDRFSAERPEGSISTLTIQRTEQRDSAMYRCASSSERGEQYFGPGTRLTVT.

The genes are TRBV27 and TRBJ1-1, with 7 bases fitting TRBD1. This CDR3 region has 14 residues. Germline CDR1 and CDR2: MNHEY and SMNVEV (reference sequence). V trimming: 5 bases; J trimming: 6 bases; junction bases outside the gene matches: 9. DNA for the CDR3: TGTGCCAGCAGTGAAGACAGGGTTAGCCCTGAAGCTTTCTTT. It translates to CASSEDRVSPEAFF.